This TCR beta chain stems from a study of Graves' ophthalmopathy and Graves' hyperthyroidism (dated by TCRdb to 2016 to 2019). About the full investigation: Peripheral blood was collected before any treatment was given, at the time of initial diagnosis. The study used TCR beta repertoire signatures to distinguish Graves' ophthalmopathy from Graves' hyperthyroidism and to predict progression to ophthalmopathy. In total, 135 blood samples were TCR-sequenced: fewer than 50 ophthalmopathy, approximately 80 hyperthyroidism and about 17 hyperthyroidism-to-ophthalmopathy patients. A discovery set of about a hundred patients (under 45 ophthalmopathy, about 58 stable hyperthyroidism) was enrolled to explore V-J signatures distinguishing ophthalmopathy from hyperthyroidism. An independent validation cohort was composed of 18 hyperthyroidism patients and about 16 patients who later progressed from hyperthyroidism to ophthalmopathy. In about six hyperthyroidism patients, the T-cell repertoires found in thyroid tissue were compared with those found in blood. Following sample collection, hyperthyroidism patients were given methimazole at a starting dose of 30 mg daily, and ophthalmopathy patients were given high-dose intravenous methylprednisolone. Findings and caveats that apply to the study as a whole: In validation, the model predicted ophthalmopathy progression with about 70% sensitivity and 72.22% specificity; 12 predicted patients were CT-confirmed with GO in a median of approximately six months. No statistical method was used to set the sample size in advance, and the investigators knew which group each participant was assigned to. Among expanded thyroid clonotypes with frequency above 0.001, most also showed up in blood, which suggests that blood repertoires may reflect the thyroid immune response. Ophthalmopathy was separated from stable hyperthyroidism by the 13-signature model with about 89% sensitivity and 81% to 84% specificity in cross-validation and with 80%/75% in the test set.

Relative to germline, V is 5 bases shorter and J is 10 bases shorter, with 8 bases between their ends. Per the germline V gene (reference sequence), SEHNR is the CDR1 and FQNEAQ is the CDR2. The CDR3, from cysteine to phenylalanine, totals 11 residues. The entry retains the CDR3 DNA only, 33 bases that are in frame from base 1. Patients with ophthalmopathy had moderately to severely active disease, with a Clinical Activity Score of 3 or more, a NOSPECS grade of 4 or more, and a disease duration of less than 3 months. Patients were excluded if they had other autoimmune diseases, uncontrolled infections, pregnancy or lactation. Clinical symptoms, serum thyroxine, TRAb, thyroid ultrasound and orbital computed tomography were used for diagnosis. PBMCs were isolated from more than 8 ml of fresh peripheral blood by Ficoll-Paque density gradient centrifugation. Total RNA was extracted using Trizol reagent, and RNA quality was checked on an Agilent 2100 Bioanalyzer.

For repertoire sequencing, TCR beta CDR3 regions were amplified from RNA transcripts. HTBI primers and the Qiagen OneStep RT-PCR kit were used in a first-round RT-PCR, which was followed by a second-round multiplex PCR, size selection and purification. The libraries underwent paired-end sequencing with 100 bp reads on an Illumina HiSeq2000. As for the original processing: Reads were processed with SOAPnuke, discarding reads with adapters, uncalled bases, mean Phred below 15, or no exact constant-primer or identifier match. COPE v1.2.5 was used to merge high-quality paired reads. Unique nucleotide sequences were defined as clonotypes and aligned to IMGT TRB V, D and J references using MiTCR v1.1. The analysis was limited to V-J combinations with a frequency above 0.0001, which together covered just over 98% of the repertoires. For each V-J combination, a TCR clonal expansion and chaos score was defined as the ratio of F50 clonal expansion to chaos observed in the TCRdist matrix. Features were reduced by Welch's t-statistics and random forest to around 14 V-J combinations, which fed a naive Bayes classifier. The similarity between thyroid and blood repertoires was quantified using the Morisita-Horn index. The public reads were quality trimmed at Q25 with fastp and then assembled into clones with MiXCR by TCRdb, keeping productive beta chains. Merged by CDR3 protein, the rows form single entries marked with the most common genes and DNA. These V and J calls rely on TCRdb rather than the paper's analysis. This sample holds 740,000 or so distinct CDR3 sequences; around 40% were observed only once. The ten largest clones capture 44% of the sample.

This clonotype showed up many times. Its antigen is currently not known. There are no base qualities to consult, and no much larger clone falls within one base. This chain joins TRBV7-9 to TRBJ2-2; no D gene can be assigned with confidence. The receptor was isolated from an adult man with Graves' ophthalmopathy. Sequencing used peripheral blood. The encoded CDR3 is CASSPQMELFF. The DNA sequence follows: TGTGCCAGCAGCCCCCAAATGGAGCTGTTTTTT.